The 3 T cell receptor beta chains listed next were all sequenced from one sample in a study of T cells in Graves' hyperthyroidism and ophthalmopathy. There were TCR beta CDR3 regions amplified from RNA transcripts. First-round RT-PCR of the TCR CDR3 relied on the HTBI primer set. TCRdb ran MiXCR on the multiplex PCR reads and lists one entry per CDR3 protein. The data contain 500,000 to 550,000 distinct CDR3 sequences, less than 25% of them singletons. Input material: blood. Receptors originate from a man between 18 and 35 years old with Graves' hyperthyroidism.

This clonotype was counted ten times or more. The CDR3 nucleotides are TGTGCCAGCAGCATTTCGGATGGCTACACCTTC. Translation: CASSISDGYTF. V is TRBV2 and J is TRBJ1-2; D gene unclear. From germline, CDR1 is SNHLY and CDR2 FYNNEI. CDR3 length: 11 amino acids. V lost 6 bases and J lost 6, with 8 bases in between.

The table lists this clonotype with many counts. The chain has TRBV10-2 and TRBJ2-2; 9 bases map to TRBD1. The CDR3 consists of 16 residues. V lost 1 base and J lost 6; bases outside the gene matches: 6. Germline CDR1 and CDR2: WSHSY and SAAADI. Here the CDR3 reads CASSEFRDRVPGELFF. In nucleotides, the CDR3 is TGCGCCAGCAGTGAGTTCCGGGACAGGGTCCCCGGGGAGCTGTTTTTT.

This clonotype was recorded at least ten times. The rearrangement joins TRBV12-3 or TRBV12-4 to TRBJ1-1; D gene uncertain. This CDR3 contains 12 residues. V shed 3 bases and J shed 6 bases, with 8 bases lying between them. The CDR3 nucleotides are TGTGCCAGCAGTTTCCAAGGGTCTGAAGCTTTCTTT. Translating it yields CASSFQGSEAFF.